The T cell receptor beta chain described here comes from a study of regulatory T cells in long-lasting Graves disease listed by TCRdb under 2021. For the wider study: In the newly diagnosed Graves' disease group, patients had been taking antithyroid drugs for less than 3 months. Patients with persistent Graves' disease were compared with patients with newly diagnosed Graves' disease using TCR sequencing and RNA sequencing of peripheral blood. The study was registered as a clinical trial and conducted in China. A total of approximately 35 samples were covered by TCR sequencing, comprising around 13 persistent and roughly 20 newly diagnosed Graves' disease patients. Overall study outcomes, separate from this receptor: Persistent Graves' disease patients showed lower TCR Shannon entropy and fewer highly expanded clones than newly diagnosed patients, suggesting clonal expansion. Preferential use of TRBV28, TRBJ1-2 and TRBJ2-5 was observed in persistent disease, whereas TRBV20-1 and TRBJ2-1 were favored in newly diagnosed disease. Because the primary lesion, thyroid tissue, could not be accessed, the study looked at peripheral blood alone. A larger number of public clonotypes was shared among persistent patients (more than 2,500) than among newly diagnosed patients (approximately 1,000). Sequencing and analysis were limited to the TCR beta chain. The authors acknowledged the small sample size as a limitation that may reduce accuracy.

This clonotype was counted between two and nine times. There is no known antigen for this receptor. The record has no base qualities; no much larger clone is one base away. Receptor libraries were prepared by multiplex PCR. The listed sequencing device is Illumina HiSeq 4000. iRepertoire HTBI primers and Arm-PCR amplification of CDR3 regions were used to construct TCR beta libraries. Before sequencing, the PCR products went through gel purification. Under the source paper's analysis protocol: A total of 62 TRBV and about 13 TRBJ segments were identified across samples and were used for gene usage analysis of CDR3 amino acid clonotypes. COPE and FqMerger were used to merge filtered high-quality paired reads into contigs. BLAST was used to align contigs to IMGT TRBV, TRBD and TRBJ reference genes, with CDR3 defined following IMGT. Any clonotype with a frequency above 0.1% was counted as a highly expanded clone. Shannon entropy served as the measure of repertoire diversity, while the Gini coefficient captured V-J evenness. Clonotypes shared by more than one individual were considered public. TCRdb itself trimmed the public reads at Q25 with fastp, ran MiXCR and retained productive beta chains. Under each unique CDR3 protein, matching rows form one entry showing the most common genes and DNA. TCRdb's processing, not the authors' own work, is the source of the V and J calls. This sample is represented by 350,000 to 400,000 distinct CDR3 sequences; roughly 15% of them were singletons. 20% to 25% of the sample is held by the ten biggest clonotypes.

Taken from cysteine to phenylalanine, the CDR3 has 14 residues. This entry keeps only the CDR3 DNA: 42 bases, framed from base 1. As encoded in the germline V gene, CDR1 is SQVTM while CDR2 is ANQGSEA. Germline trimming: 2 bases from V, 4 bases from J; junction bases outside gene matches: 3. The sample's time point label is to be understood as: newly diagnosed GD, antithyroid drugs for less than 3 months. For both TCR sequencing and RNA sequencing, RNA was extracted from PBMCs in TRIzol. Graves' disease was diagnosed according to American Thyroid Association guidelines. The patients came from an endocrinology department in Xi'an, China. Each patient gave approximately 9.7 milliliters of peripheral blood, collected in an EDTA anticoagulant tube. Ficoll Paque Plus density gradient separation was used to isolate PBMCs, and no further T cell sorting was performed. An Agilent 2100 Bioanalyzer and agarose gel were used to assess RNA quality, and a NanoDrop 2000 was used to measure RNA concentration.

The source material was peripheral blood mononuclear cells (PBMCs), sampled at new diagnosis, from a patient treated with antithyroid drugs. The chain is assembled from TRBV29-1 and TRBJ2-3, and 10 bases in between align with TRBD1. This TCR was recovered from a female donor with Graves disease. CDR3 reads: CSVESGTGADTQYF. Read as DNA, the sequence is TGCAGCGTTGAAAGTGGGACAGGGGCAGATACGCAGTATTTT.